Below are 10 T cell receptor beta chains sequenced from a single sample in a study of blood T cell repertoires in COVID-19. Some clones are missing from TCRdb's copy, which holds only in-frame ones; the method was immunoSEQ multiplex PCR. The sample consists of around 160,000 clones, 80% of them appearing once. Sequencing was carried out using PBMCs or T cells enriched from blood (not recorded which). The receptors were gathered from a woman aged 60-75 years who had recovered from COVID-19.

This sequence joins TRBV7-2 and TRBJ2-3; 8 bases align to TRBD2. Germline assignment: CDR1 SGHTA and CDR2 FQGNSA. The CDR3 loop spans 15 amino acids. The V and J ends lost 5 bases and 1 base, in that order; junction bases with no gene match: 5. CDR3 bases: TGTGCCAGCAGCCCTTTCGGGGGGGGCACAGATACGCAGTATTTT. Residues: CASSPFGGGTDTQYF.

This clone was recorded once. The V and J genes are TRBV9 and TRBJ2-7; unclear D gene. This CDR3 is built from 12 residues. The V gene lost 4 bases and the J gene lost 3 bases, with 8 bases spanning the gap. The germline V gene has CDR1 SGDLS and CDR2 YYNGEE. The CDR3 is CASSPSLYEQYF. CDR3 DNA: TGTGCCAGCAGCCCGTCACTCTACGAGCAGTACTTC.

This chain links TRBV6-4 with TRBJ2-2, with 8 bases matching TRBD1. The germline V gene encodes CDR1 MRHNA and CDR2 SNTAGT. Trimming took 4 bases from V and 7 from J; bases not matched to a gene: 11. This CDR3 spans 16 amino acids. CDR3 residues: CASSAAGGMDGGELFF. The CDR3 DNA sequence: TGTGCCAGCAGTGCCGCAGGGGGCATGGACGGCGGGGAGCTGTTTTTT.

The chain combines TRBV19 with TRBJ2-3, with a possible D match to TRBD2 (5 bases). Germline V gene sequence: CDR1 LNHDA, CDR2 SQIVND (reference sequence). This CDR3 comprises 13 residues. V was trimmed by 3 bases and J by 1 base, leaving 5 bases between them. CDR3 sequence (DNA): TGTGCCAGTAGTATCGGGGGCACAGATACGCAGTATTTT. It encodes CASSIGGTDTQYF.

The chain joins TRBV11-2 to TRBJ2-7, with D possibly matching TRBD1 (6 bases). Deletions cut 5 bases from V and 1 base from J, with 15 bases between. The CDR3 runs to 15 residues. Germline V lookup: CDR1 SGHAT, CDR2 FQNNGV. CDR3 sequence (DNA): TGTGCCAGCAGCCCGCACGCAGGGGATTCCTACGAGCAGTACTTC. As protein: CASSPHAGDSYEQYF.

The rearrangement links TRBV5-1 to TRBJ1-6, with 7 bases matching TRBD1. CDR3 length: 13 amino acids. The V gene end was trimmed by 5 bases and the J gene end by 13 bases; junction bases not matched to a gene: 9. The V gene's germline CDR1 is SGHRS and CDR2 YFSETQ. The CDR3 here is CASRQGTEDPLHF. CDR3 DNA: TGCGCCAGCAGGCAGGGGACAGAGGATCCCCTCCACTTT. Full variable domain (remainder filled in from reference TRBV5-1 and TRBJ1-6): KAGVTQTPRYLIKTRGQQVTLSCSPISGHRSVSWYQQTPGQGLQFLFEYFSETQRNKGNFPGRFSGRQFSNSRSEMNVSTLELGDSALYLCASRQGTEDPLHFGNGTRLTVT.

The CDR3 coding sequence is TGTGCCAGCAGCGTCCGGGACACCACCGGGGAGCTGTTTTTT. This gives the protein CASSVRDTTGELFF. The chain links TRBV9 to TRBJ2-2, with D tentatively TRBD1 (6 bases). This CDR3 comprises 14 residues. Germline V CDR1 and CDR2: SGDLS, YYNGEE. V lost 2 bases and J 4 bases, leaving 9 bases between the germline ends.

The J gene is TRBJ1-5, the V gene TRBV6-6; D is ambiguous. The CDR3 extends over 14 amino acids. Germline CDR1 and CDR2: MNHNY and SVGAGI (reference sequence). Trimming pared 0 bases from V and 4 bases from J, leaving 7 bases between. The DNA for the CDR3 is TGTGCCAGCAGTTACTCCGGGGATAATCAGCCCCAGCATTTT. Its protein product is CASSYSGDNQPQHF.

This clone was observed a handful of times. CDR3 sequence reads: CASSQFLAGGAYEQYF. Here the CDR3 DNA reads TGTGCCAGCAGCCAATTCCTAGCGGGGGGCGCCTACGAGCAGTACTTC. The chain employs TRBV3-1 (or the pseudogene TRBV3-2) and TRBJ2-7, with TRBD2 matching 11 bases. Germline V gene sequence: CDR1 LGHDT, CDR2 YNNKEL (reference sequence). V lost 2 bases, J lost 2 bases, and 5 bases stayed unmatched. This CDR3 region has 16 residues.

There are a few counts of this clone. This chain uses TRBV19 with TRBJ2-3, with TRBD2 matching 8 bases. The CDR3 consists of 17 residues. J lost 0 bases, V lost 2 bases, and 7 bases had no gene match. Per germline, CDR1 LNHDA and CDR2 SQIVND (reference sequence). CDR3 sequence reads: CASSIQRGPSSTDTQYF. The CDR3, as DNA: TGTGCCAGTAGTATACAGCGGGGGCCGTCTAGCACAGATACGCAGTATTTT.